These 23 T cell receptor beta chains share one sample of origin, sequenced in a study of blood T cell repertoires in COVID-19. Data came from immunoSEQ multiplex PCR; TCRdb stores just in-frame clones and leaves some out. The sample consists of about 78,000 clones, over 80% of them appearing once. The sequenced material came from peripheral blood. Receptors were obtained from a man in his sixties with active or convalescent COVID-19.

CDR3 nucleotide sequence: TGTGCCAGCAGCCATAATGAAAAACTGTTTTTT. Encoded protein: CASSHNEKLFF. The chain couples TRBV6-4 to TRBJ1-4; D remains ambiguous. The length of the CDR3 is 11 residues. Germline V gene data show CDR1 as MRHNA and CDR2 as SNTAGT. With 6 bases removed from V and 4 bases from J, the gap between germline ends came to 3 bases.

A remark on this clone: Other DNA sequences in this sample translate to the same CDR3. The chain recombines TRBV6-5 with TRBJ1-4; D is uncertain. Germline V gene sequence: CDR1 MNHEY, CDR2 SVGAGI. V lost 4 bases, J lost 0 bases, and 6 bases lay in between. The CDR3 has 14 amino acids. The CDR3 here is CASSSVATNEKLFF. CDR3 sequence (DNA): TGTGCCAGCAGTTCCGTAGCAACTAATGAAAAACTGTTTTTT.

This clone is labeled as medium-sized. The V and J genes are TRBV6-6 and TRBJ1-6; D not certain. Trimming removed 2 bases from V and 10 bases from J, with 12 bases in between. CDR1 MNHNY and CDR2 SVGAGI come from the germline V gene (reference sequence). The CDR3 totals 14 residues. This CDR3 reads CASSYPESGSPLHF. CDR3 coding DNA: TGTGCCAGCAGTTACCCGGAGTCTGGGTCACCCCTCCACTTT.

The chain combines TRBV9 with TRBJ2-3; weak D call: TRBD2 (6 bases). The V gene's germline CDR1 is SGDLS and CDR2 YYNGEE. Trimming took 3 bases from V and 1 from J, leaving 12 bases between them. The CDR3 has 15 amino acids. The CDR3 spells CASSAGRGGTDTQYF. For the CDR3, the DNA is TGTGCCAGCAGCGCCGGGAGAGGTGGCACAGATACGCAGTATTTT.

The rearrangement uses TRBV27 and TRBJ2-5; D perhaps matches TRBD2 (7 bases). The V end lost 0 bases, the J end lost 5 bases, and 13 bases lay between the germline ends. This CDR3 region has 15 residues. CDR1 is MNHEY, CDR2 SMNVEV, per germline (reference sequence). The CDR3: CASSLSGGLWETQYF. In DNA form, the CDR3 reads TGTGCCAGCAGTTTATCGGGGGGGCTTTGGGAGACCCAGTACTTC.

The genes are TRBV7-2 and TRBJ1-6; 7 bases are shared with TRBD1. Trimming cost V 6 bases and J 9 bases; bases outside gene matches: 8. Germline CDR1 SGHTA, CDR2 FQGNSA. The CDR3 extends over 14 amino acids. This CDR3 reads CASSPGTVLSPLHF. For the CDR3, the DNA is TGTGCCAGCAGTCCCGGGACAGTACTTTCACCCCTCCACTTT.

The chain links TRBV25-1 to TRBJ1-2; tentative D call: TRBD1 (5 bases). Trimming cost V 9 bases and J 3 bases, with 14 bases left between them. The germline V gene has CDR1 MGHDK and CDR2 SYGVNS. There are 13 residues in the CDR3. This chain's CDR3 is CASRRDSHYGYTF. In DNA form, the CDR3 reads TGTGCCAGTCGAAGAGACAGTCACTATGGCTACACCTTC.

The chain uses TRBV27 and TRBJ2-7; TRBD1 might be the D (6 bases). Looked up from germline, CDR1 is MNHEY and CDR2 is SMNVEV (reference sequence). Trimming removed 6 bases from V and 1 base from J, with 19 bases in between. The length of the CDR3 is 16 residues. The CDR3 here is CASSLEGGRISYEQYF. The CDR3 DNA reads TGTGCCAGCAGCTTGGAAGGGGGACGAATTTCCTACGAGCAGTACTTC.

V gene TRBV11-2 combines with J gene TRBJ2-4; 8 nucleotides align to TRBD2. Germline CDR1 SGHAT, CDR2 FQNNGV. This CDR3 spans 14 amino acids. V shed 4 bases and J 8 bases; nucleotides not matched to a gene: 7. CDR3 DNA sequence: TGTGCCAGCAGCTCCCCGGGGGGGGCGGACATTCAGTACTTC. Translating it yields CASSSPGGADIQYF. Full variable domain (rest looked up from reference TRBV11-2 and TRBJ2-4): EAGVAQSPRYKIIEKRQSVAFWCNPISGHATLYWYQQILGQGPKLLIQFQNNGVVDDSQLPKDRFSAERLKGVDSTLKIQPAKLEDSAVYLCASSSPGGADIQYFGAGTRLSVL.

The CDR3 loop is CASSSTGGPNTGELFF. The CDR3 nucleotides are TGTGCCAGCAGTTCCACGGGGGGGCCGAACACCGGGGAGCTGTTTTTT. This chain connects TRBV6-2 or TRBV6-3 to TRBJ2-2; 8 bases are shared with TRBD2. After removal of 4 bases from V and 0 bases from J, the junction contained 4 bases not matched to a gene. The germline V gene encodes CDR1 MNHEY and CDR2 SVGEGT. The CDR3 loop spans 16 amino acids.

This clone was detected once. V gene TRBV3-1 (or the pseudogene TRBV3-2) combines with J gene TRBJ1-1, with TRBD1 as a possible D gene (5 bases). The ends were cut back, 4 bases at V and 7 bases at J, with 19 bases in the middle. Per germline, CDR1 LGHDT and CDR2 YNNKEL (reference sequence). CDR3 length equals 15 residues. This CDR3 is CASSPPTGTRGEAFF. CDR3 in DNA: TGTGCCAGCAGCCCGCCTACCGGGACTCGGGGTGAAGCTTTCTTT.

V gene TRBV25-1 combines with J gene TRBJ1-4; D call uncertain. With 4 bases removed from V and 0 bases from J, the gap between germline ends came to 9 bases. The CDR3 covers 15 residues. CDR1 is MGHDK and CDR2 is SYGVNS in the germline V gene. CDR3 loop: CASSGLRATNEKLFF. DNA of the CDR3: TGTGCCAGCAGTGGACTCAGAGCAACTAATGAAAAACTGTTTTTT.

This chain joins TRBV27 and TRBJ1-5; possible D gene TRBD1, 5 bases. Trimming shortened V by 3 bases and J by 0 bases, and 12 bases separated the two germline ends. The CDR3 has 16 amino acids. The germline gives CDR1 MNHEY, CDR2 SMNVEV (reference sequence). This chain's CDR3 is CASSFGGTNSNQPQHF. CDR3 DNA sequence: TGTGCCAGCAGTTTTGGGGGGACGAATAGCAATCAGCCCCAGCATTTT.

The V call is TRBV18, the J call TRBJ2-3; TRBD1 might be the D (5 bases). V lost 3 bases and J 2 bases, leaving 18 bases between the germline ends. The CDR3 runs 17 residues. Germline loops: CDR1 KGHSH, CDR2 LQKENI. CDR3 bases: TGTGCCAGCTCACCGTCCACCCAAGGGGCCCCCACAGATACGCAGTATTTT. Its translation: CASSPSTQGAPTDTQYF.

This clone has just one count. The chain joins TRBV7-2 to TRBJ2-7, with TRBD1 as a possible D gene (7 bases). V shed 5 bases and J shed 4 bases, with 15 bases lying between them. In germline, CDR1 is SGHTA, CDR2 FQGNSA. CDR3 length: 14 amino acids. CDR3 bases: TGTGCCAGCAGCCCTCCGACAGGGAGGTACGAGCAGTACTTC. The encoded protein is CASSPPTGRYEQYF.

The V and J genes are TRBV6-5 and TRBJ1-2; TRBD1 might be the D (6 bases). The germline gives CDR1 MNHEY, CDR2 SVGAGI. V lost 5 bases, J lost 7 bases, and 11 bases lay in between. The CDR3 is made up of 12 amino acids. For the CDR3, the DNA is TGTGCCAGCAGTCAGGGGTGGGGTGGCTACACCTTC. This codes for CASSQGWGGYTF.

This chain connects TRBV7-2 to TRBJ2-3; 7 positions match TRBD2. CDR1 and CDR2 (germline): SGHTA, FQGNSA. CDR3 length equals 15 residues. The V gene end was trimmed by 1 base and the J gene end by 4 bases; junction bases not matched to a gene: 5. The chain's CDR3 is CASSLGNGGSDTQYF. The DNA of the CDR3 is TGTGCCAGCAGCTTAGGCAACGGGGGGTCAGATACGCAGTATTTT.

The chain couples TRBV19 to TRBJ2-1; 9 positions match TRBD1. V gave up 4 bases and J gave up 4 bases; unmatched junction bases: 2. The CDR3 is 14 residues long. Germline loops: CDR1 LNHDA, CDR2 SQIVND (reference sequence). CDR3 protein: CASSTGTGYNEQFF. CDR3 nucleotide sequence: TGTGCCAGTAGTACCGGGACAGGGTACAATGAGCAGTTCTTC.

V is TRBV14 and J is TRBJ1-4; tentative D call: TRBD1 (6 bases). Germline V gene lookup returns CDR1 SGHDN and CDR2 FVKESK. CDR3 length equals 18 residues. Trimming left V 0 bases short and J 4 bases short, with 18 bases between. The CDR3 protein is CASSQDSGALGINEKLFF. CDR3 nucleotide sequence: TGTGCCAGCAGCCAAGATTCAGGGGCGCTTGGTATTAATGAAAAACTGTTTTTT.

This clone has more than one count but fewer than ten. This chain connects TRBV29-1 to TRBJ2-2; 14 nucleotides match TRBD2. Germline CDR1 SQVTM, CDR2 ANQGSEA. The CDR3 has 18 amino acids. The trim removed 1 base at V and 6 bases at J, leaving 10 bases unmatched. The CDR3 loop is CSVEVPWTSGGPAGELFF. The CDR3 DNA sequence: TGCAGCGTTGAAGTCCCCTGGACTAGCGGGGGGCCAGCCGGGGAGCTGTTTTTT.

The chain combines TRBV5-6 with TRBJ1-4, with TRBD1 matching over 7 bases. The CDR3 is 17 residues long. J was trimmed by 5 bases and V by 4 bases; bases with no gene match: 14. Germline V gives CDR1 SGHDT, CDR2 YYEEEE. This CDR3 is CASSISRGRSENEKLFF. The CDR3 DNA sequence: TGTGCCAGCAGCATTTCGAGGGGGCGATCGGAGAATGAAAAACTGTTTTTT.

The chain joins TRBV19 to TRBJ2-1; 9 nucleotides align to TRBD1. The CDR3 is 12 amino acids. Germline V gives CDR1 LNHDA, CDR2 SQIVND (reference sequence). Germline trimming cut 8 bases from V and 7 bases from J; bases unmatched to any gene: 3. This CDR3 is CASGTGRNEQFF. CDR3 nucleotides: TGTGCCAGTGGGACAGGGAGGAATGAGCAGTTCTTC.

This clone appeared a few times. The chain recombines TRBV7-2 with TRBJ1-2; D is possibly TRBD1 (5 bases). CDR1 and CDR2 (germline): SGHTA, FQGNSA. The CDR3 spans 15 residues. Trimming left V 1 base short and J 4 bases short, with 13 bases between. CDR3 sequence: CASSLVVGQGYGYTF. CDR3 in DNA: TGTGCCAGCAGCTTAGTAGTAGGGCAGGGCTATGGCTACACCTTC.